This TCR beta chain is from a study of blood T cell repertoires in COVID-19. TCRdb's table, derived via immunoSEQ multiplex PCR, lists solely in-frame clones and lacks some. The repertoire holds about 210,000 clones, with roughly 85% as singletons. The CDR3 totals 13 residues. The germline V gene encodes CDR1 SNHLY and CDR2 FYNNEI. V was shortened by 3 bases and J by 2 bases, with 7 bases between the two germline ends. Material for sequencing was peripheral blood. The V and J genes are TRBV2 and TRBJ1-1; unclear D gene. This clonotype was sampled from a woman in her 70s with COVID-19, enrolled during active disease. The CDR3 region is CASSDRGNTEAFF. CDR3 coding DNA: TGTGCCAGCAGTGATAGAGGAAACACTGAAGCTTTCTTT. Full variable domain (remainder filled in from reference TRBV2 and TRBJ1-1): EPEVTQTPSHQVTQMGQEVILRCVPISNHLYFYWYRQILGQKVEFLVSFYNNEISEKSEIFDDQFSVERPDGSNFTLKIRSTKLEDSAMYFCASSDRGNTEAFFGQGTRLTVV.